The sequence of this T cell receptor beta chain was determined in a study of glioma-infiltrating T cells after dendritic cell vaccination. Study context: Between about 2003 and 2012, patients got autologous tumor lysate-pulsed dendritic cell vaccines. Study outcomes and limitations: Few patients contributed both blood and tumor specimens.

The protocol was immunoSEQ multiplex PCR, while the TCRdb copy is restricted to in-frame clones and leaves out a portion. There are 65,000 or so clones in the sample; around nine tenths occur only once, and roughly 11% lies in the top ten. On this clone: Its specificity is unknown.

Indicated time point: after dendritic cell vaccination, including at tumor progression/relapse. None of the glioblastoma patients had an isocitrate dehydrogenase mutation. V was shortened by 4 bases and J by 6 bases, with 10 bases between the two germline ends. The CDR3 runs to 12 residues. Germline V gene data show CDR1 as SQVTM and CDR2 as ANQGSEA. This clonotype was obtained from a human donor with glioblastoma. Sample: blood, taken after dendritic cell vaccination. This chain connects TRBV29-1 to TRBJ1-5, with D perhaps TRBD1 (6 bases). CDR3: CSVGGGLQPQHF. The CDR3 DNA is TGCAGCGTTGGAGGGGGTCTTCAGCCCCAGCATTTT.